Listed below are T cell receptor beta chains from one sample, sequenced in a study of blood T cell repertoires in COVID-19. The data were produced by immunoSEQ multiplex PCR, yet TCRdb's version contains in-frame clones alone and is incomplete. The repertoire holds 180,000 or so clones, with approximately 80% as singletons. Sequencing used peripheral blood. Source of these receptors: a man between 50 and 59 years old who had recovered from COVID-19. CDR3s include the opening cysteine and the closing phenylalanine or tryptophan. Each record gives: CDR3 protein, CDR3 DNA, V gene, J gene, D gene, clone size. The D gene is left open where the match is weak. Size is stated for part of the rows, as once, few or many counts, or as a class when the clone is expanded.

CASSPGTSTDTQYF	TGTGCCAGCAGCCCCGGGACTAGCACAGATACGCAGTATTTT	TRBV7-3	TRBJ2-3	.	.
CAWSGDGITGTFF	TGTGCCTGGAGTGGCGACGGAATAACAGGGACTTTCTTT	TRBV30	TRBJ1-1	.	few
CASSHERMLSYNEQFF	TGTGCCAGCAGCCACGAGAGGATGTTATCCTACAATGAGCAGTTCTTC	TRBV14	TRBJ2-1	.	.
CASSPRQGTGYTF	TGTGCCAGCTCGCCTAGACAGGGTACTGGCTACACCTTC	TRBV18	TRBJ1-2	TRBD1	.
CASSLVGISGNNEQFF	TGTGCCAGCAGCCTTGTCGGGATTAGCGGGAACAATGAGCAGTTCTTC	TRBV7-2	TRBJ2-1	TRBD2	few
CAAAKGQGGFQPQHF	TGTGCCGCCGCTAAAGGGCAGGGTGGTTTTCAGCCCCAGCATTTT	TRBV19	TRBJ1-5	.	few
CASSLGGGWETQYF	TGTGCCAGCAGCTTGGGAGGGGGCTGGGAGACCCAGTACTTC	TRBV5-6	TRBJ2-5	TRBD1	.
CASSDQGGGEQFF	TGTGCCAGCAGTGACCAAGGGGGTGGTGAGCAGTTCTTC	TRBV6-4	TRBJ2-1	.	.
CASWSDSTYEQYF	TGTGCCAGCTGGTCCGACAGCACCTACGAGCAGTACTTC	TRBV6-5	TRBJ2-7	.	.
CASSLARGPNHYEQYF	TGTGCCAGCAGTTTGGCTAGGGGGCCAAACCACTACGAGCAGTACTTC	TRBV27	TRBJ2-7	TRBD1	.
CASSYPRTSGTYNEQFF	TGTGCCAGCAGTTACCCTAGGACTAGCGGGACCTACAATGAGCAGTTCTTC	TRBV6-2/TRBV6-3	TRBJ2-1	TRBD2	.
CASSLPPGDTQYF	TGTGCCAGCAGTTTACCCCCCGGGGATACGCAGTATTTT	TRBV12-3/TRBV12-4	TRBJ2-3	.	.
CASGGQSNQPQHF	TGTGCCAGCGGGGGACAGAGCAATCAGCCCCAGCATTTT	TRBV7-9	TRBJ1-5	TRBD1	.
CASSSPGADWRDSTDTQYF	TGTGCCAGCAGCTCGCCGGGTGCTGACTGGCGGGATAGCACAGATACGCAGTATTTT	TRBV7-8	TRBJ2-3	.	once
CASSRSTLRQGGYTF	TGCGCCAGCAGTCGATCGACCCTCAGACAGGGAGGCTACACCTTC	TRBV4-3	TRBJ1-2	TRBD1	.
CASSSGGLTEAFF	TGTGCCAGCAGCTCAGGGGGCCTCACTGAAGCTTTCTTT	TRBV13	TRBJ1-1	TRBD1	few
CASSQDGAGLGEKLFF	TGTGCCAGCAGCCAAGATGGGGCAGGCCTAGGGGAAAAACTGTTTTTT	TRBV4-2	TRBJ1-4	.	.
CASSEGLFTDTQYF	TGTGCCAGCAGTGAAGGTCTCTTCACAGATACGCAGTATTTT	TRBV2	TRBJ2-3	.	.
CASSLARGSGRGETQYF	TGTGCCAGCAGCTTAGCGCGAGGTAGCGGGAGGGGAGAGACCCAGTACTTC	TRBV7-9	TRBJ2-5	TRBD2	.
CASSLSGENTGELFF	TGTGCCAGCTCACTTAGCGGGGAGAACACCGGGGAGCTGTTTTTT	TRBV18	TRBJ2-2	TRBD2	once
CASSKPTGGNTEAFF	TGTGCCAGCAGTAAGCCAACAGGGGGGAACACTGAAGCTTTCTTT	TRBV27	TRBJ1-1	TRBD1	.
CASSPGQGLNEQYF	TGTGCCAGCAGTCCGGGACAGGGTCTCAACGAGCAGTACTTC	TRBV2	TRBJ2-7	TRBD1	.
CASRRQRYEQYF	TGTGCCAGCAGGAGACAGAGATACGAGCAGTACTTC	TRBV28	TRBJ2-7	.	.
CATSRYPRLAASQETQYF	TGTGCCACCAGCAGATATCCAAGACTAGCGGCATCCCAAGAGACCCAGTACTTC	TRBV15	TRBJ2-5	TRBD2	once
CASSVIGDTEAFF	TGTGCCAGCAGCGTGATAGGGGACACTGAAGCTTTCTTT	TRBV12-3/TRBV12-4	TRBJ1-1	.	.
CASSLQPQGFYGYTF	TGTGCCAGCAGTTTACAACCACAGGGGTTCTATGGCTACACCTTC	TRBV27	TRBJ1-2	TRBD1	.
CASSLSGGQGAVGTEAFF	TGCGCCAGCAGCTTGTCTGGGGGACAGGGGGCTGTTGGCACTGAAGCTTTCTTT	TRBV5-1	TRBJ1-1	TRBD1	.
CASSERGSSYEQYF	TGTGCCAGCAGTGAAAGGGGAAGCTCCTACGAGCAGTACTTC	TRBV6-1	TRBJ2-7	.	few
CASSARDTNYGYTF	TGTGCCAGCAGCGCCCGGGACACGAACTATGGCTACACCTTC	TRBV28	TRBJ1-2	.	.
CASSTLNSGNTIYF	TGTGCCAGTAGTACGTTAAACTCTGGAAACACCATATATTTT	TRBV19	TRBJ1-3	.	many
CASSEGGQETQYF	TGTGCCAGCAGCGAGGGGGGGCAAGAGACCCAGTACTTC	TRBV7-2	TRBJ2-5	.	.
CASSNSDIRTGLNYGYTF	TGTGCCAGCAGCAACTCAGACATAAGGACAGGGTTGAACTATGGCTACACCTTC	TRBV28	TRBJ1-2	TRBD1	.
CASRDRGQGNTEAFF	TGTGCCAGCAGGGACAGGGGACAGGGGAACACTGAAGCTTTCTTT	TRBV3-1/TRBV3-2	TRBJ1-1	TRBD1	.
CASSWEANLNTEAFF	TGTGCCAGCAGCTGGGAGGCGAACCTGAACACTGAAGCTTTCTTT	TRBV2	TRBJ1-1	.	.
CASSLFRTSGRLTQYF	TGTGCCAGCAGCTTATTCCGGACTAGCGGGCGACTTACGCAGTATTTT	TRBV13	TRBJ2-3	TRBD2	once
CASSLLTGYQPQHF	TGTGCCAGCAGTTTATTGACAGGCTATCAGCCCCAGCATTTT	TRBV27	TRBJ1-5	.	.
CASSLIRGSYEQYF	TGTGCCAGCAGCTTGATACGGGGGAGCTACGAGCAGTACTTC	TRBV7-2	TRBJ2-7	.	.